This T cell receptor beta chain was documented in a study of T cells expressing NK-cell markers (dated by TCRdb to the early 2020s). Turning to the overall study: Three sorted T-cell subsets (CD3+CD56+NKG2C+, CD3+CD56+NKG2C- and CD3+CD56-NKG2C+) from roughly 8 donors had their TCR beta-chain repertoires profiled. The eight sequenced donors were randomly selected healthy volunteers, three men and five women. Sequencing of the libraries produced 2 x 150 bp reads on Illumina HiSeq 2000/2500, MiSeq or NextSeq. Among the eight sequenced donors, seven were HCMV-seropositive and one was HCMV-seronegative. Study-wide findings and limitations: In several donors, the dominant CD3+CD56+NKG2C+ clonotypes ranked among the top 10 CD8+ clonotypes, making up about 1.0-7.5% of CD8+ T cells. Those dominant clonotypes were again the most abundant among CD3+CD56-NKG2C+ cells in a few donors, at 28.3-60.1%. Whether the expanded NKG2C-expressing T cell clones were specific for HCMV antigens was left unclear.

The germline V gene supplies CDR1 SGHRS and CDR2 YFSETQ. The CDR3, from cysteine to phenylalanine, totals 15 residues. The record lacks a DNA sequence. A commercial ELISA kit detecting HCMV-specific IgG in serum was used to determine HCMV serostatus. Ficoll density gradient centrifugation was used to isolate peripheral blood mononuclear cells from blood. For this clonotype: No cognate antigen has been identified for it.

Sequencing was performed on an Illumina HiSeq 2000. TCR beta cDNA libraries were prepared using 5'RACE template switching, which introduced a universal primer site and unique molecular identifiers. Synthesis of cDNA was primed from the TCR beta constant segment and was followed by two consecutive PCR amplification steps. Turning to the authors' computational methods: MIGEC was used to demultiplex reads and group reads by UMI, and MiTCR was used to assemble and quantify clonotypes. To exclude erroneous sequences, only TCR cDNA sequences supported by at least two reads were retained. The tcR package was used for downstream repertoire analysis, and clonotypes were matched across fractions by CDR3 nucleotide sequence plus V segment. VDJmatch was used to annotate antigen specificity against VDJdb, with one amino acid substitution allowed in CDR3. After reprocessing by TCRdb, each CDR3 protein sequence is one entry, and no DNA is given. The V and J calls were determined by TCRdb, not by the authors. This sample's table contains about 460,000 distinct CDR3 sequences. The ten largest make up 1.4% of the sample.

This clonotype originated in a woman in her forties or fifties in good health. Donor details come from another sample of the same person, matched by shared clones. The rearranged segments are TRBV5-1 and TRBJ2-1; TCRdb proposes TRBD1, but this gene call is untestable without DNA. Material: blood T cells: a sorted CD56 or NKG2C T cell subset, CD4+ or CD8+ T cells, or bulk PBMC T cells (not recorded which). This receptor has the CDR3 CASSEGTATYNEQFF.